This T cell receptor beta chain appears in the sequencing data of a study of cytomegalovirus exposure and HLA in healthy donors. Study-wide background: A prior analysis found about 110 million unique TCR beta sequences from around 200 million T cells. Study-wide results and limits: Most TCR sequences proved rare, with some public TCRs found in many donors. Donors were assumed by presence/absence analyses to have roughly uniform sequencing depth.

With 60 Vbeta and 13 Jbeta primers, the PCR was carried out. Here immunoSEQ multiplex PCR was the method, and the copy in TCRdb shows in-frame clones only, minus some. The data contain 150,000 to 200,000 clones, roughly four fifths of them singletons. Concerning this clone: What it recognizes is unknown.

These donors counted as nominally healthy when sampled, but unrecorded immune exposures were likely. This sequence was found in a man aged 45-60 years in good health and CMV-seropositive. The specimen was PBMCs.

DNA for the CDR3: TGCGCCAGCAGCCAAACAGGGAGAGGTGAAAAACTGTTTTTT. It is translated as CASSQTGRGEKLFF. The genes are TRBV4-1 and TRBJ1-4, with D perhaps TRBD1 (6 bases). V was pared by 2 bases and J by 7 bases, with 11 bases between. The germline gives CDR1 MGHRA, CDR2 YSYEKL. The CDR3 runs 14 residues.